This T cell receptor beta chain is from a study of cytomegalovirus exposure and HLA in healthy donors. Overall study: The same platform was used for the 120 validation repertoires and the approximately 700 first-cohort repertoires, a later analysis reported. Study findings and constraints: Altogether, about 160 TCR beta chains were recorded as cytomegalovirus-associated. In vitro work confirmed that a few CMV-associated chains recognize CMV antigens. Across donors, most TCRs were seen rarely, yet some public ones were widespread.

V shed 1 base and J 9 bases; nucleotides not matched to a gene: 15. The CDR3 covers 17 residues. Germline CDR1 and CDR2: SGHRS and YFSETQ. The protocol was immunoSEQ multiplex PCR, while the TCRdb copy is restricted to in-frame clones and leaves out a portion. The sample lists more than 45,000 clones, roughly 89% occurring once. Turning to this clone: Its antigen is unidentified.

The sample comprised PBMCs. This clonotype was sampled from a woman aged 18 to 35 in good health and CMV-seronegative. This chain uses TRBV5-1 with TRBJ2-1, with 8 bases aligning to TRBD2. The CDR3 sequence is CASSLPPGSGSFSEQFF. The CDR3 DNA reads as TGCGCCAGCAGCTTGCCCCCCGGGAGCGGGAGTTTTAGTGAGCAGTTCTTC.